Listed below are T cell receptor beta chains from one sample, sequenced in a study of blood T cell repertoires in COVID-19. Libraries were prepared by immunoSEQ multiplex PCR; TCRdb keeps only in-frame clonotypes and omits some of them. Of roughly 150,000 clones listed, approximately 80% were seen once; the top ten hold 4.5% to 6%. The sample comprised peripheral blood. The receptors stem from a woman in her forties or fifties with acute or convalescent COVID-19. CDR3s include the opening cysteine and the closing phenylalanine or tryptophan. A D gene is named only where the DNA matches it firmly.

V	J	length	D	DNA	CDR3
TRBV6-5	TRBJ2-2	15	TRBD2	TGTGCCAGCGGCAGAAGCGGGGGGGCGACCGGGGAGCTGTTTTTT	CASGRSGGATGELFF
TRBV5-6	TRBJ1-2	13	.	TGTGCCAGCAGCTGGGCGGGGGCGTATGGCTACACCTTC	CASSWAGAYGYTF
TRBV7-6	TRBJ1-1	14	.	TGTGCCAGCAGCCCGGACAGAAGGAACACTGAAGCTTTCTTT	CASSPDRRNTEAFF
TRBV18	TRBJ1-3	16	.	TGTGCCAGCTCACCACTCGACTCAAGCTCTGGAAACACCATATATTTT	CASSPLDSSSGNTIYF
TRBV7-9	TRBJ2-1	14	.	TGTGCCAGCAGCTTAGTTGCCAGTAACAATGAGCAGTTCTTC	CASSLVASNNEQFF
TRBV18	TRBJ2-5	14	TRBD2	TGTGCCAGCTCAGCGCGGGGGGCCCAAGAGACCCAGTACTTC	CASSARGAQETQYF
TRBV7-9	TRBJ2-3	14	.	TGTGCCAGCAGCTTAGGGTTGGGCTACGATACGCAGTATTTT	CASSLGLGYDTQYF
TRBV4-3	TRBJ1-1	14	.	TGCGCCAGCAGCCAAGACTGGGCGAACACTGAAGCTTTCTTT	CASSQDWANTEAFF
TRBV19	TRBJ1-5	15	TRBD1	TGTGCCAGTAGTACCACCCGACAGGGGAGACAGCCCCAGCATTTT	CASSTTRQGRQPQHF
TRBV12-2	TRBJ1-5	12	.	TGTGCAAGTCGCTACCACATTCAGCCCCAGCATTTT	CASRYHIQPQHF
TRBV7-2	TRBJ2-7	19	TRBD2	TGTGCCAGCAGCTTAGGGGGGTGGACTAGCGGGGCGGGTGCCTACGAGCAGTACTTC	CASSLGGWTSGAGAYEQYF